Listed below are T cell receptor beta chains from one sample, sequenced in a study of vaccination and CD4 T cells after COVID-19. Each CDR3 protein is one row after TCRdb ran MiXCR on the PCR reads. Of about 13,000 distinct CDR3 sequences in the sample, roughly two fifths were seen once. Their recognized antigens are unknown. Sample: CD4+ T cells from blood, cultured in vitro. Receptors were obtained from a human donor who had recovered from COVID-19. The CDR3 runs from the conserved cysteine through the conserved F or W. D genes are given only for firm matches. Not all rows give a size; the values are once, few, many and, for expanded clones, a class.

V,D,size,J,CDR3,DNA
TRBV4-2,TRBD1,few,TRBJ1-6,CASSQGTGEDSPLHF,TGTGCCAGCAGCCAAGGAACAGGGGAAGACTCACCCCTCCACTTT
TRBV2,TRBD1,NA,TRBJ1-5,CASSAMGTVNSSQPQHF,TGTGCCAGCAGTGCAATGGGGACAGTTAATAGCAGTCAGCCCCAGCATTTT
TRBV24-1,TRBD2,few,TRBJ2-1,CATSDSGGIEQFF,TGTGCCACCAGTGATTCGGGGGGGATTGAGCAGTTCTTC
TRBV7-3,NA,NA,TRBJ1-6,CASRPAGALHF,TGTGCCAGCAGACCAGCCGGTGCCCTCCACTTT
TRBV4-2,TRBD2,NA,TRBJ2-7,CASSQGLAGEHEQYF,TGTGCCAGCAGCCAGGGACTAGCGGGAGAACACGAGCAGTACTTC
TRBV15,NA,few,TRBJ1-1,CATSRGLEGLRAAHNTEAFF,TGTGCCACCAGCAGAGGTCTAGAAGGACTGCGGGCAGCCCACAACACTGAAGCTTTCTTT
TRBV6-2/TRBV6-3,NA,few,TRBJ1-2,CASSYSRGWETNYGYTF,TGTGCCAGCAGTTACTCTCGTGGATGGGAGACTAACTATGGCTACACCTTC
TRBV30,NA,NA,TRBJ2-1,CAWSVGNEQFF,TGTGCCTGGAGTGTTGGCAATGAGCAGTTCTTC
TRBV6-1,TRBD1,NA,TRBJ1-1,CASSAPRQGSTEAFF,TGTGCCAGCAGTGCCCCAAGACAGGGGAGCACTGAAGCTTTCTTT
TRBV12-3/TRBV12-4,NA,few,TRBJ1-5,CASTTWVGQPQHF,TGTGCCAGCACCACCTGGGTTGGTCAGCCCCAGCATTTT
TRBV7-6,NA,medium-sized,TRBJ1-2,CASSEIQGMLSPNYGYTF,TGTGCCAGCAGCGAGATACAGGGAATGCTTTCCCCTAACTATGGCTACACCTTC
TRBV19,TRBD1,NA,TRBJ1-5,CASTPRGGQGPVQPQHF,TGTGCCAGTACCCCCCGGGGGGGACAGGGACCTGTACAGCCCCAGCATTTT
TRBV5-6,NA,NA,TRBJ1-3,CASSLGRNSGNTIYF,TGTGCCAGCAGCTTGGGACGGAACTCTGGAAACACCATATATTTT
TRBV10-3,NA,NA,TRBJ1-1,CAISESIGKVMNTEAFF,TGTGCCATCAGTGAGTCGATAGGAAAGGTTATGAACACTGAAGCTTTCTTT
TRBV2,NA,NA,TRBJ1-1,CASIGGNTEAFF,TGTGCCAGCATTGGGGGGAACACTGAAGCTTTCTTT
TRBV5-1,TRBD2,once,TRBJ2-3,CASSLDGGGSTDTQYF,TGCGCCAGCAGCTTGGATGGGGGGGGAAGCACAGATACGCAGTATTTT
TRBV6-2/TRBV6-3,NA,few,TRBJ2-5,CASSPNSQETQYF,TGTGCCAGCAGTCCAAACTCCCAAGAGACCCAGTACTTC
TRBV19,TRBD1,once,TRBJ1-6,CASSVGGTVSSPLHF,TGTGCCAGTAGTGTGGGAGGGACAGTAAGTTCACCCCTCCACTTT
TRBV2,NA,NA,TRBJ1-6,CASNFGYNSPLHF,TGTGCCAGCAATTTCGGCTATAATTCACCCCTCCACTTT
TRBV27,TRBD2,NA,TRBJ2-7,CASWRGTSDSYEQYF,TGTGCCAGCTGGAGAGGGACTAGCGATTCCTACGAGCAGTACTTC
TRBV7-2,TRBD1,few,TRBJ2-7,CASSSTGTGYEQYF,TGTGCCAGCAGCTCAACCGGGACAGGGTACGAGCAGTACTTC
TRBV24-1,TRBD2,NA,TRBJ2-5,CATSALAGGETQYF,TGTGCCACCAGTGCCCTTGCGGGGGGAGAGACCCAGTACTTC
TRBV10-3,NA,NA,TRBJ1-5,CAIGKDSNQPQHF,TGTGCCATCGGGAAGGACAGTAATCAGCCCCAGCATTTT
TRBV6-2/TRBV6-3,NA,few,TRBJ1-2,CASSYSTGALGYTF,TGTGCCAGCAGTTACTCGACGGGGGCGCTTGGCTACACCTTC
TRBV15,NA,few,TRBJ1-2,CATSRDALLNYGYTF,TGTGCCACCAGCAGAGATGCCTTGCTGAACTATGGCTACACCTTC
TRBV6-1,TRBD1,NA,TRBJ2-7,CASRETGTGAYEQYF,TGTGCCAGCAGGGAGACCGGGACAGGGGCCTACGAGCAGTACTTC